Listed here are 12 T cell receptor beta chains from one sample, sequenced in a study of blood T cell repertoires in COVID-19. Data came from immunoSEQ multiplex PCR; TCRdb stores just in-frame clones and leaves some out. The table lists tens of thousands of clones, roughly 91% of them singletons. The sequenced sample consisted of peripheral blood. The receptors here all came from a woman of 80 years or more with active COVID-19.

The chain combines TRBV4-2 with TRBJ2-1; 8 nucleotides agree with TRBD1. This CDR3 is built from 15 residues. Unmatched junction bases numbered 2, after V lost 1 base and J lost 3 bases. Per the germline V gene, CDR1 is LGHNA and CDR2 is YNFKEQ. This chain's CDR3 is CASSQAGQDYNEQFF. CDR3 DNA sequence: TGTGCCAGCAGCCAAGCGGGACAGGACTACAATGAGCAGTTCTTC.

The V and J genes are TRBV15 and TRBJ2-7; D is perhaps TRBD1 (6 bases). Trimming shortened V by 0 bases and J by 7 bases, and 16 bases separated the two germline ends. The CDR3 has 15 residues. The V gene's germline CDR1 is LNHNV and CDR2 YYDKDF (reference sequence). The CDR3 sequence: CATSRDFQGLWEQYF. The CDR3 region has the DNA TGTGCCACCAGCAGAGATTTTCAGGGGTTGTGGGAGCAGTACTTC.

The CDR3: CASNLPSGGTDTQYF. CDR3 in DNA: TGTGCCAGCAACCTACCTTCGGGGGGCACAGATACGCAGTATTTT. The chain combines TRBV28 with TRBJ2-3, with D perhaps TRBD2 (6 bases). The CDR3 runs to 15 residues. The germline V gene encodes CDR1 MDHEN and CDR2 SYDVKM. Trimming removed 7 bases at V and 1 base at J, with 15 bases between.

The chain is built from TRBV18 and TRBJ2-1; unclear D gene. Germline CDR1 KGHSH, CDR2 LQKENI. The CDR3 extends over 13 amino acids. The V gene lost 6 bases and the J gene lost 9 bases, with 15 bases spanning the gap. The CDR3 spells CASSHTDLGEQFF. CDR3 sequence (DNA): TGTGCCAGCTCCCACACCGATCTTGGTGAGCAGTTCTTC.

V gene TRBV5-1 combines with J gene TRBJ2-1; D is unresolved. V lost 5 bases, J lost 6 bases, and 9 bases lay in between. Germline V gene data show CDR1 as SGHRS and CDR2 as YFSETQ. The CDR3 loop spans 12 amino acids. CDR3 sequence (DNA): TGCGCCAGCAGTCCCCCGAGCAATGAGCAGTTCTTC. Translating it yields CASSPPSNEQFF.

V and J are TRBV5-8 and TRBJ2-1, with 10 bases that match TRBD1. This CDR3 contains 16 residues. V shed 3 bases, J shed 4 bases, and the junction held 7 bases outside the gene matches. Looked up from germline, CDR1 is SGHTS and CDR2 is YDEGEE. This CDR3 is CASSYGTGVVYNEQFF. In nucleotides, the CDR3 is TGTGCCAGCAGCTATGGGACAGGGGTTGTGTACAATGAGCAGTTCTTC.

CDR3 loop: CASSLLAGADTEAFF. In nucleotides, the CDR3 is TGTGCCAGCAGCTTACTGGCGGGGGCCGACACTGAAGCTTTCTTT. The V and J genes are TRBV11-2 and TRBJ1-1, with D possibly TRBD1 on 6 matching bases. CDR3 length equals 15 residues. Trimming cost V 2 bases and J 3 bases, with 13 bases left between them. CDR1 SGHAT and CDR2 FQNNGV come from the germline V gene.

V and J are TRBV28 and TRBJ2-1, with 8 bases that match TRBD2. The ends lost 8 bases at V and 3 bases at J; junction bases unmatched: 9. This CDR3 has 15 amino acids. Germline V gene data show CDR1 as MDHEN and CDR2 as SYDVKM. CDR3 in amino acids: CASSRDGRVYNEQFF. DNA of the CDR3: TGTGCCAGCTCCAGGGACGGGAGGGTCTACAATGAGCAGTTCTTC.

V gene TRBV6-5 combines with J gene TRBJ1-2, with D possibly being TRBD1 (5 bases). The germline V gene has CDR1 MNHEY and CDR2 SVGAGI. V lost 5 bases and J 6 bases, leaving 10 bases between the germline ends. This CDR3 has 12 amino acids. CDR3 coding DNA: TGTGCCAGCAGTAGACGGGGGGATGGCTACACCTTC. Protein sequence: CASSRRGDGYTF.

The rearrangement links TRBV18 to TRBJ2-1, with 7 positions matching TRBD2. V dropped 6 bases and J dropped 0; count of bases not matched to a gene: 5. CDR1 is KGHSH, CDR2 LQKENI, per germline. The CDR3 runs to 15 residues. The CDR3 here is CASSFGGSSYNEQFF. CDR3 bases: TGTGCCAGCTCCTTCGGGGGGAGCTCCTACAATGAGCAGTTCTTC.

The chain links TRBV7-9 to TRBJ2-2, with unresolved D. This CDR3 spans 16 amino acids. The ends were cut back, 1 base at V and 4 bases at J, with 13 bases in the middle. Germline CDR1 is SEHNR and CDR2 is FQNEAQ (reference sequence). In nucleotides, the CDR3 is TGTGCCAGCAGCTTAGATCTTGGGTACAGCACCGGGGAGCTGTTTTTT. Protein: CASSLDLGYSTGELFF.

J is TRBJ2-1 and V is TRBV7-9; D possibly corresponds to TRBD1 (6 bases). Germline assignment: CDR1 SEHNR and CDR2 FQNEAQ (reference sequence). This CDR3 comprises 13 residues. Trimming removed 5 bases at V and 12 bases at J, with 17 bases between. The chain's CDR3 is CASSPAGAWGQFF. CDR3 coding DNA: TGTGCCAGCAGCCCCGCAGGGGCCTGGGGGCAGTTCTTC.